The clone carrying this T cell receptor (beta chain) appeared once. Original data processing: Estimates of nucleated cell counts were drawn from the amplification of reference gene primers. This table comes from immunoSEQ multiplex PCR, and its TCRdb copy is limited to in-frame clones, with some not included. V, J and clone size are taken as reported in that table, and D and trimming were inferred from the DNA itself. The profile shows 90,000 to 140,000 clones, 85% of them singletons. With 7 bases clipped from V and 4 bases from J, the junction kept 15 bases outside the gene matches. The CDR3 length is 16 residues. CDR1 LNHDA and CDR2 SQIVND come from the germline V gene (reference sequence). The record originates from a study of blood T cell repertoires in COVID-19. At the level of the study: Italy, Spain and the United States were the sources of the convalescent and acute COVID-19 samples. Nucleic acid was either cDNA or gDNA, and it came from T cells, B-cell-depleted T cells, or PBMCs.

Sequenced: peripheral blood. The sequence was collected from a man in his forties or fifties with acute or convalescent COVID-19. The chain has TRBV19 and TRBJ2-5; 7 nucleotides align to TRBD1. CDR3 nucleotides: TGTGCCAGTACCAGTGATGGCAGGGGGATTGGAGAGACCCAGTACTTC. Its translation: CASTSDGRGIGETQYF.